Listed here is a single TCR beta chain. The antigen is unknown. The sample is drawn from a study of siplizumab effects on memory and regulatory T cells. V shed 1 base and J 8 bases; nucleotides not matched to a gene: 6. Germline CDR1 and CDR2: MGHRA and YSYEKL. This CDR3 contains 15 residues. Profiled with immunoSEQ multiplex PCR; TCRdb holds only in-frame clones, not every one. The table has fewer than 85,000 clones, about 87% seen once. Study-wide findings and caveats: Alloreactive clones mapping to unstimulated subsets formed only a minor fraction. The drug siplizumab significantly decreased the alloreactive sequences that could be traced to unstimulated CD4+ memory cells. The diversity of naive T cells seemed greater than that of memory cells, and their alloresponse contribution seemed major.

The source material was Tregs sorted from blood. The clonotype was recovered from a human donor in good health. This chain uses TRBV4-1 with TRBJ2-1; 9 bases are shared with TRBD1. The CDR3 region has the DNA TGCGCCAGCAGCCAAGCCGGGACAGGGTCGGATGAGCAGTTCTTC. Translation: CASSQAGTGSDEQFF.